This is a list of T cell receptor beta chains from one sample in a study of esophageal squamous cell carcinoma under preoperative chemotherapy. TCRdb reanalysed the PCR reads using MiXCR and keeps one entry per CDR3 protein. The sample shows 5,000 to 7,500 distinct CDR3 sequences, 32% of them seen only once. Collection of the sample occurred from a patient given preoperative chemotherapy. The receptors were gathered from a human donor with esophageal squamous cell carcinoma. The donor label of this sample is uncertain. CDR3s include the opening cysteine and the closing phenylalanine or tryptophan. Each record gives: D gene, clone size, J gene, V gene, CDR3 protein, CDR3 DNA. D genes are given only for firm matches. Only part of the rows carry a size: once, few, many, or a class if the clone is expanded.

d_call: TRBD2
clone_size: medium-sized
j_call: TRBJ2-1
v_call: TRBV7-8
cdr3_aa: CASSRTSGRLDEQFF
cdr3_nt: TGTGCCAGCAGCCGGACTAGCGGGAGGCTCGATGAGCAGTTCTTC

d_call: .
clone_size: many
j_call: TRBJ2-2
v_call: TRBV6-2/TRBV6-3
cdr3_aa: CASSYAPYTGELFF
cdr3_nt: TGTGCCAGCAGTTACGCGCCCTACACCGGGGAGCTGTTTTTT

d_call: .
clone_size: .
j_call: TRBJ2-1
v_call: TRBV6-1
cdr3_aa: CASRASGLKDEQFF
cdr3_nt: TGTGCCAGCAGGGCCTCGGGACTTAAGGATGAGCAGTTCTTC

d_call: TRBD2
clone_size: medium-sized
j_call: TRBJ2-7
v_call: TRBV6-5
cdr3_aa: CASWAGTSGSQEQYF
cdr3_nt: TGTGCCAGCTGGGCCGGGACTAGCGGGAGTCAAGAGCAGTACTTC

d_call: TRBD1
clone_size: medium-sized
j_call: TRBJ2-7
v_call: TRBV6-1
cdr3_aa: CASSEASWDSSYEQYF
cdr3_nt: TGTGCCAGCAGTGAAGCCTCCTGGGACAGCTCCTACGAGCAGTACTTC

d_call: TRBD1
clone_size: .
j_call: TRBJ1-6
v_call: TRBV10-3
cdr3_aa: CATKSGQAYSPRHF
cdr3_nt: TGTGCGACTAAATCCGGACAGGCGTATTCACCCCGCCACTTT

d_call: TRBD2
clone_size: few
j_call: TRBJ2-3
v_call: TRBV10-3
cdr3_aa: CAISQNGGDTQYF
cdr3_nt: TGTGCCATCAGTCAAAACGGGGGGGATACGCAGTATTTT

d_call: .
clone_size: few
j_call: TRBJ2-1
v_call: TRBV6-1
cdr3_aa: CASSEVGSGFSYNEQFF
cdr3_nt: TGTGCCAGCAGTGAAGTTGGTAGCGGCTTCTCCTACAATGAGCAGTTCTTC

d_call: TRBD1
clone_size: many
j_call: TRBJ2-1
v_call: TRBV6-5
cdr3_aa: CATRTGQETQFF
cdr3_nt: TGTGCCACTCGGACAGGTCAAGAGACCCAGTTCTTC

d_call: .
clone_size: many
j_call: TRBJ2-7
v_call: TRBV10-2
cdr3_aa: CASSGGSSYNEQYF
cdr3_nt: TGCGCCAGCAGTGGGGGGAGCTCCTACAATGAGCAGTACTTC

d_call: TRBD2
clone_size: many
j_call: TRBJ2-1
v_call: TRBV6-1
cdr3_aa: CASTLAAQVGETQFF
cdr3_nt: TGTGCCAGCACTCTAGCGGCCCAGGTAGGAGAGACCCAGTTCTTC

d_call: TRBD2
clone_size: medium-sized
j_call: TRBJ2-6
v_call: TRBV11-2
cdr3_aa: CASSPRSGGASSGANVLTF
cdr3_nt: TGTGCCAGCAGCCCCAGGTCGGGAGGGGCGAGCTCTGGGGCCAACGTCCTGACTTTC

d_call: TRBD1
clone_size: .
j_call: TRBJ2-1
v_call: TRBV10-1
cdr3_aa: CASSGTLKDRAYKEQFF
cdr3_nt: TGCGCCAGCAGTGGGACCCTGAAGGACAGGGCCTACAAGGAGCAGTTCTTC

d_call: TRBD1
clone_size: medium-sized
j_call: TRBJ2-3
v_call: TRBV7-8
cdr3_aa: CASRDRVDTQYF
cdr3_nt: TGTGCCAGCAGGGACAGGGTCGATACGCAGTATTTT

d_call: .
clone_size: many
j_call: TRBJ2-1
v_call: TRBV12-3/TRBV12-4
cdr3_aa: CASSSGSAPYEQFF
cdr3_nt: TGTGCCAGCAGTTCCGGGTCCGCCCCCTACGAGCAGTTCTTC

d_call: .
clone_size: few
j_call: TRBJ2-2
v_call: TRBV12-3/TRBV12-4
cdr3_aa: CASSLLGPGELFF
cdr3_nt: TGTGCCAGCAGTTTGCTGGGTCCCGGGGAGCTGTTTTTT

d_call: .
clone_size: medium-sized
j_call: TRBJ2-3
v_call: TRBV7-2
cdr3_aa: CASSLLRSTDTQYF
cdr3_nt: TGTGCCAGCAGCTTACTACGGAGCACAGATACGCAGTATTTT

d_call: .
clone_size: .
j_call: TRBJ2-1
v_call: TRBV9
cdr3_aa: CASSVQGQFEQFF
cdr3_nt: TGTGCCAGCAGTGTTCAGGGACAATTCGAGCAGTTCTTC

d_call: .
clone_size: .
j_call: TRBJ2-7
v_call: TRBV12-3/TRBV12-4
cdr3_aa: CASSLRDGVYEQYF
cdr3_nt: TGTGCCAGCAGTTTAAGGGACGGGGTGTACGAGCAGTACTTC

d_call: TRBD2
clone_size: many
j_call: TRBJ2-1
v_call: TRBV6-2/TRBV6-3
cdr3_aa: CASSSWGRAFISNEQFF
cdr3_nt: TGTGCCAGCAGTTCTTGGGGGAGGGCTTTTATTTCTAATGAGCAGTTCTTC

d_call: .
clone_size: many
j_call: TRBJ2-2
v_call: TRBV5-6
cdr3_aa: CASSFKPSRLGGNTGELFF
cdr3_nt: TGTGCCAGCAGCTTCAAGCCTAGTCGGTTAGGGGGGAACACCGGGGAGCTGTTTTTT

d_call: .
clone_size: many
j_call: TRBJ2-7
v_call: TRBV7-6
cdr3_aa: CASSLAGSSYNEQYF
cdr3_nt: TGTGCCAGCAGCTTAGCAGGGAGCTCCTACAATGAGCAGTACTTC

d_call: .
clone_size: medium-sized
j_call: TRBJ2-1
v_call: TRBV7-6
cdr3_aa: CASSLMDNEQFF
cdr3_nt: TGTGCCAGCAGCTTGATGGACAATGAGCAGTTCTTC

d_call: TRBD1
clone_size: .
j_call: TRBJ2-5
v_call: TRBV27
cdr3_aa: CASRPPGTVNNEQYF
cdr3_nt: TGTGCCAGCAGGCCGCCCGGGACAGTGAACAATGAGCAGTACTTC

d_call: .
clone_size: many
j_call: TRBJ2-2
v_call: TRBV7-2
cdr3_aa: CASSLGSNTGELFF
cdr3_nt: TGTGCCAGCAGCTTAGGGTCGAACACCGGGGAGCTGTTTTTT

d_call: TRBD1
clone_size: many
j_call: TRBJ1-1
v_call: TRBV6-4
cdr3_aa: CASSETGGMRTEAFF
cdr3_nt: TGTGCCAGCAGTGAGACAGGGGGCATGAGGACTGAAGCTTTCTTT

d_call: .
clone_size: many
j_call: TRBJ1-3
v_call: TRBV6-1
cdr3_aa: CASTEFRGSGNTIYF
cdr3_nt: TGTGCCAGCACGGAATTCCGGGGGTCGGGAAACACCATATATTTT

d_call: TRBD1
clone_size: .
j_call: TRBJ1-2
v_call: TRBV6-1
cdr3_aa: CASSTDRRDTF
cdr3_nt: TGTGCCAGCAGTACGGACAGGAGGGACACCTTC